Below, one TCR beta chain is given with its context. This receptor's antigen is unknown. No per-base quality is available; no much larger clone lies one base away. Using the deep immunoSEQ assay, multiplex PCR amplified TCR CDR3 regions from genomic DNA. For each cell subset, the extracted genomic DNA was distributed evenly across all wells of several immunoSEQ 96-well plates, and each plate served as one replicate. Each replicate PCR for unsorted PBMC received roughly 300 ng genomic DNA, equal to approximately 29,000 T cell genomes. Ten immunoSEQ deep assay plates were used to sequence unsorted PBMC genomic DNA. Purified libraries were quantified with a Qubit 3.0 fluorometer, sized on a Bioanalyzer 2100, and re-quantified with the KAPA Library Quantification kit. Every immunoSEQ 96-well plate was sequenced on a separate single-read 150-cycle Illumina NextSeq 550 flow cell. The paper's data handling went like this. The immunoSEQ output contained only junctional sequences without quality scores, so filtering could not match that applied to full-length reads. Sequences were annotated with PyIR, a Python wrapper for IgBLAST v1.9, and V/J genes and CDR3 were assigned using IMGT germline references. Any read was removed if the V/J assignment was weak (E-value above 1e-6), the CDR3 was missing, or the read contained stop codons, out-of-frame junctions, or ambiguous translated residues. A V3J clonotype was defined by an identical inferred V gene, J gene, and CDR3 amino acid sequence. Percentage overlap between repertoires was computed as shared unique clonotypes divided by the size of the smaller repertoire. Repertoire richness was assessed with RTK rarefaction, the Chao1 estimator, and Recon v2.1 estimates of unobserved clonotypes. This is the immuneACCESS table as TCRdb keeps it, with only in-frame sequences that have V and J called. A part of the clones is gone; compared with another copy, unresolved V genes explain less than half, and the rest is unexplained. V and J calls and clone size are as listed in that table; D and trimming were resolved from the DNA. This sample holds roughly 96,000 clones; around 43% were observed only once. The ten largest clones take up about 16% of the sample.

The data were obtained in a study of shared clonotypes between healthy human individuals (TCRdb year 2020). Regarding the study in general: A few men and two women, aged 18 to 49 years, made up the cohort. Blood TCR repertoires of roughly five healthy adults were deeply sequenced to estimate repertoire size and the extent of clonotype sharing between individuals. Libraries were prepared and TCR repertoires were sequenced by different laboratories using diverse techniques, in order to increase sequencing depth and limit assay-specific biases. Between about 0.85 and 9.5 billion PBMCs per donor were obtained by leukapheresis.

The germline ends are 13 bases apart after V is trimmed by 4 bases and J by 2 bases. Via the germline V gene (reference sequence), CDR1 is GTSNPN and CDR2 SVGIG. The CDR3 contains 14 residues, cysteine and phenylalanine counted. The DNA shown is the 42-base CDR3, in frame from base 1. Donors were healthy HIV-negative adults with no recently reported acute infections or vaccinations. Every donor was a Caucasian adult living in Nashville, Tennessee, USA. For unsorted samples, tens of millions of PBMCs were counted, and genomic DNA was extracted using the QIAamp DNA Blood Mini kit. Blood was obtained by leukapheresis, after which PBMCs were separated by Ficoll-Histopaque density gradient centrifugation and cryopreserved in liquid nitrogen vapor phase. The study at large found these results: Sampling was limited to blood, and TCR repertoires in tissue likely differ from TCR repertoires in blood. Based on pairwise subsampling, the degree of clonotype sharing among donors was expected to be affected by sequencing depth. Because the study included a small number of donors, the genetic and exposure-history diversity represented was limited.

This clonotype was obtained from a woman in her 40s in good health. Some clones in this sample may be carry-over from other donors' samples. Sequenced input: PBMCs. This chain is built from TRBV30 and TRBJ2-3, and TRBD2 may be the D gene, going by 6 matching bases. The CDR3 corresponds to CAWNTGAPTDTQYF. The bases are TGTGCCTGGAACACGGGAGCGCCCACAGATACGCAGTATTTT.